Sequencing of this T cell receptor (beta chain) was carried out in a study of OX40 agonist ivuxolimab in advanced cancers. Background for the entire study: Ivuxolimab was a fully human IgG2 agonistic monoclonal antibody targeting the costimulatory receptor OX40 (CD134). Intravenous ivuxolimab was administered to patients every 2 weeks at six dose levels: 0.01, 0.1, 0.3, 1.5, 3 and 10 mg/kg. Of the approximately 53 patients in dose escalation, some 20 had hepatocellular carcinoma, about 15 had melanoma, 9 had renal cell carcinoma and 9 had head and neck cancer. In the dose-escalation cohort, 65% to 90% of patients were male, and the mean age was roughly 60 years, with a range of roughly 20 to 79. Patients were allowed to have had prior anti-PD-1, anti-PD-L1 or anti-CTLA-4 therapy, and 40% of the dose-escalation patients had been treated with checkpoint inhibitors. Partial responses occurred in three dose-escalation patients: two with cutaneous melanoma and one with hepatocellular carcinoma. Peripheral TCRbeta sequencing was intended to test whether TCR sequence diversity was altered and clonal T-cell expansion was caused by ivuxolimab. The paper describes the monotherapy dose-escalation part (N of about 52 patients) of the phase I trial of ivuxolimab. Points the paper makes about the study in general: In the 0.1-3.0 mg/kg groups, partial responders were among the patients with the lowest normalized peripheral clonal expansion, particularly in CD8+ T cells. Which antigens the clonally expanded peripheral T cells were specific for was not determined. Low levels of normalized T-cell clonal expansion were also seen in some patients who did not respond. After ivuxolimab, expanded clones were on average more numerous among CD8+ T cells than among CD4+ T cells. At doses of 0.1 to 3.0 mg/kg, clonal expansion of both CD4+ and CD8+ blood T cells was observed from baseline to week 6.

Details on this clone: Its antigen remains unidentified. No quality values exist for individual bases; no much larger clone is one base distant.

Ends trimmed: V by 2 bases, J by 9 bases; bases unmatched to a gene: 7. Including cysteine and phenylalanine, the CDR3 has 13 amino acids. The read is trimmed to its CDR3 DNA, 39 bases read in frame from base 1. For CDR1 and CDR2, the germline V gene lists MGHRA and YSYEKL. Patients with a history of autoimmune disease or receiving systemic immunosuppression were excluded from the trial. Peripheral blood for TCR sequencing was drawn from every dose cohort at baseline, at cycle 4 day 1 and at cycle 7 day 1. The samples were taken from a phase I, first-in-human, multicenter, open-label dose-escalation trial of ivuxolimab. Adults with locally advanced or metastatic melanoma, renal cell carcinoma, hepatocellular carcinoma or head and neck squamous cell carcinoma were enrolled in the trial. Before TCR sequencing, CD4+ T cells and CD8+ T cells from peripheral blood were sorted into separate populations.

To sequence the TCRbeta CDR3 region, genomic DNA was isolated from the sorted cells. The immunoSEQ Assay was used for sequencing of TCRbeta CDR3 regions. The table comes from immuneACCESS by way of TCRdb, which keeps in-frame sequences with V and J called. Part of the clones is missing from these tables; in studies checked, under half for an unresolved V gene and the rest for unknown reasons. Counted in this sample were tens of thousands of clones; roughly 80% of them appeared once. Approximately 4.5% of the sample is taken by the ten largest. The sample in question was CD4+ or CD8+ T cells sorted from blood, obtained in a trial of the OX40 agonist ivuxolimab. The chain links TRBV4-1 with TRBJ2-7; the central 7 bases match TRBD1. The TCR was taken from an adult with an advanced solid tumor such as melanoma, head and neck, liver or kidney cancer. The CDR3 region has the sequence CASSQLTGEMQYF. The nucleotide sequence is given as TGCGCCAGCAGCCAACTAACAGGGGAGATGCAGTACTTC.